These T cell receptor beta chains were read from a single sample in a study of blood T cell repertoires in COVID-19. Method: immunoSEQ multiplex PCR; TCRdb's copy keeps in-frame clones and lacks some. The profile shows 250,000 to 350,000 clones, 65% to 85% of them singletons. Sequencing input: peripheral blood. These receptors were obtained from a person aged 70 to 85 with COVID-19, enrolled during active disease. The CDR3 runs from the conserved cysteine through the conserved F or W. The size entry is marked missing in some rows and otherwise reads once, few, many or a size class.

- TRBV7-8 14 CASSLETGGVKQYF
- TRBV30 14 CAWTTPGAGTEAFF
once TRBV28 11 CASSFPGPQHF
- TRBV28 15 CASIPQDRFYSPLHF
- TRBV3-1/TRBV3-2 16 CASSQVLAGTLETQYF
- TRBV27 16 CASSPQTGLAYYEQYF
- TRBV2 15 CASSEAVGGGTEAFF
once TRBV28 14 CASSLETDNSPLHF
- TRBV30 17 CAWSRRLAGDRTGELFF
- TRBV18 15 CASSLLAGSTDTQYF
once TRBV5-4 15 CASSDVSRSAGELFF
- TRBV27 15 CASSLFSRGPGEQYF
- TRBV7-2 11 CASSPLYEQYF
- TRBV16 15 CASSQWVQEPPEAFF
- TRBV5-1 16 CASSLARASPNNEQFF
- TRBV5-6 14 CASSHTGTRQPQHF
- TRBV6-1 14 CASSEWQALYGYTF
- TRBV5-5 20 CASSLAGEAVGFSDTDTQYF
- TRBV30 13 CAWKLAGAYEQYF
- TRBV4-2 15 CASSPTGQGNTEAFF
- TRBV4-3 15 CASSPSVLYNSPLHF
few TRBV7-6 13 CASSLSVNSEAFF
- TRBV28 16 CASSSQGVIGANVLTF
- TRBV19 16 CASSLNRVFSTDTQYF
- TRBV7-9 15 CASSKMGAERYEQYF
- TRBV4-3 14 CASSQGQPSYEQYF
- TRBV7-2 13 CASSPLNNQPQHF
- TRBV29-1 14 CSVGTGGANYGYTF
many TRBV7-9 12 CAGQGNNSPLHF
- TRBV12-5 14 CASGFQPGEETQYF
- TRBV7-2 15 CASSSLAGGYNEQFF
- TRBV6-5 15 CASSSTGGRVETQYF
- TRBV7-6 16 CASSFGLAGGLGTQYF
- TRBV3-1/TRBV3-2 14 CASSRRTGYDEQYF
once TRBV24-1 15 CATSDWAGGRGEQFF
- TRBV12-2 11 CASRLRYEQYF
- TRBV28 16 CASRAPPGQGVTEAFF
once TRBV27 18 CASSLTGQGVSYNSPLHF
- TRBV5-4 13 CASSLDTNYGYTF
- TRBV4-2 15 CASSPRSGINEKLFF
- TRBV7-2 14 CASSLDSWATEAFF
- TRBV11-2 12 CASSLAGNTIYF
- TRBV11-2 14 CASSLTGQDNEQFF
- TRBV29-1 12 CSVGDRANGYTF
- TRBV18 16 CASSLSPGLAGNEQYF